The rows below give T cell receptor beta chains drawn from one sample of a study of regulatory T cells in long-lasting Graves disease. Each CDR3 protein is one row after TCRdb ran MiXCR on the multiplex PCR reads. The sample includes 300,000 to 350,000 distinct CDR3 sequences, about 20% of them seen just once. The sequences come from peripheral blood mononuclear cells (PBMCs), collected when the disease was refractory, from a patient treated with antithyroid drugs. Receptors were obtained from a female donor with Graves disease. The CDR3 runs from the conserved cysteine through the conserved F or W. A D gene is named only where the DNA matches it firmly. Clone size, where shown, is once, few, many, or a class for clones that have expanded.

V gene,D gene,clone size,J gene,CDR3 protein,CDR3 DNA
TRBV6-1,.,.,TRBJ1-5,CASSPPEPDQPQHF,TGTGCCAGCAGCCCCCCAGAACCCGATCAGCCCCAGCATTTT
TRBV10-2,TRBD1,many,TRBJ1-2,CASSEEYYRGKTLANYGYTF,TGCGCCAGCAGTGAGGAGTATTACAGGGGGAAGACTTTAGCTAACTATGGCTACACCTTC
TRBV30,TRBD1,few,TRBJ2-2,CACHRGRDTGELFF,TGTGCCTGTCACAGGGGTCGGGACACCGGGGAGCTGTTTTTT
TRBV6-5,.,.,TRBJ2-7,CASSYSGTGSEVWEQYF,TGTGCCAGCAGTTACTCGGGAACAGGGAGCGAGGTTTGGGAGCAGTACTTC
TRBV18,.,.,TRBJ2-5,CASSPRAGIQETQYF,TGTGCCAGCTCACCACGCGCAGGGATCCAAGAGACCCAGTACTTC
TRBV6-2/TRBV6-3,.,.,TRBJ2-7,CASSYPGRTYEQYF,TGTGCCAGCAGCTATCCGGGTCGAACCTACGAGCAGTACTTC
TRBV28,.,many,TRBJ1-2,CASRLQGAGYTF,TGTGCCAGCAGGTTGCAGGGCGCTGGCTACACCTTC
TRBV3-1,TRBD1,many,TRBJ1-2,CASSPGQAYGYTF,TGTGCCAGCTCACCAGGACAGGCCTATGGCTACACCTTC
TRBV12-3/TRBV12-4,TRBD1,many,TRBJ2-2,CASRLQGAWTGELFF,TGTGCCAGCAGGTTACAGGGGGCGTGGACCGGGGAGCTGTTTTTT
TRBV6-1,.,.,TRBJ2-2,CASTEGGGTGELFF,TGTGCCAGCACTGAGGGAGGGGGCACCGGGGAGCTGTTTTTT
TRBV19,.,.,TRBJ1-2,CASSHVGGNYGYTF,TGTGCCAGTAGCCACGTGGGAGGGAACTATGGCTACACCTTC
TRBV6-1,.,many,TRBJ1-1,CASSERRQDTEAFF,TGTGCCAGCAGTGAACGGCGGCAGGACACTGAAGCTTTCTTT
TRBV6-1,TRBD1,.,TRBJ2-2,CASKRQGSNTGELFF,TGTGCCAGCAAAAGACAGGGGTCCAACACCGGGGAGCTGTTTTTT
TRBV19,.,.,TRBJ1-1,CASSIGEGNTEAFF,TGTGCCAGTAGTATCGGAGAAGGGAACACTGAAGCTTTCTTT
TRBV9,.,.,TRBJ2-5,CASSGAVIGETQYF,TGTGCCAGCAGCGGAGCGGTAATCGGAGAGACCCAGTACTTC
TRBV30,TRBD1,few,TRBJ2-7,CAWSVGQGSEQYF,TGTGCCTGGAGTGTGGGACAGGGGAGTGAGCAGTACTTC
TRBV24-1,.,many,TRBJ1-6,CATVEGGRENNSPLHF,TGTGCCACCGTCGAAGGCGGCAGGGAGAATAATTCACCCCTCCACTTT
TRBV18,.,many,TRBJ1-1,CASSPHEGLNTEAFF,TGTGCCAGCTCACCACACGAGGGTTTGAACACTGAAGCTTTCTTT
TRBV3-1,.,many,TRBJ2-5,CASSQGGLVQETQYF,TGTGCCAGCAGCCAAGGTGGACTGGTCCAAGAGACCCAGTACTTC
TRBV7-2,.,many,TRBJ2-2,CASSLRTGHKNTGELFF,TGTGCCAGCAGCTTGAGGACGGGACACAAGAACACCGGGGAGCTGTTTTTT
TRBV18,.,.,TRBJ2-5,CASSQQRETQYF,TGTGCCAGCTCACAACAGCGAGAGACCCAGTACTTC
TRBV19,.,.,TRBJ1-1,CASSMGLPNTEAFF,TGTGCCAGTAGTATGGGACTGCCGAACACTGAAGCTTTCTTT
TRBV7-2,.,.,TRBJ2-6,CASSLAGVGANVLTF,TGTGCCAGCAGCTTAGCGGGGGTTGGGGCCAACGTCCTGACTTTC
TRBV19,.,.,TRBJ1-5,CASRRDGYSNQPQHF,TGTGCCAGTAGGAGGGACGGTTATAGCAATCAGCCCCAGCATTTT
TRBV28,.,few,TRBJ2-3,CASSLLPRDTQYF,TGTGCCAGCAGTTTATTACCCAGGGATACGCAGTATTTT
TRBV6-5,TRBD1,many,TRBJ2-7,CASSYPTYRGTHEQYF,TGTGCCAGCAGTTACCCAACATACAGGGGAACCCACGAGCAGTACTTC
TRBV5-1,.,.,TRBJ2-4,CASSLRDGGAAAKNIQYF,TGCGCCAGCAGCCTCCGGGACGGGGGAGCGGCGGCCAAAAACATTCAGTACTTC
TRBV28,.,many,TRBJ1-3,CASRRGSGNTIYF,TGTGCCAGCAGGCGGGGCTCTGGAAACACCATATATTTT
TRBV13,TRBD1,few,TRBJ1-2,CASSTQGQTSNYGYTF,TGTGCCAGCAGCACCCAGGGACAGACAAGTAACTATGGCTACACCTTC
TRBV4-1,.,many,TRBJ1-2,CASSPGLNYGYTF,TGCGCCAGCAGCCCGGGACTTAACTATGGCTACACCTTC
TRBV7-7,TRBD2,.,TRBJ2-5,CASSSGRGARETQYF,TGTGCTAGCAGCTCCGGGAGGGGGGCGCGAGAGACCCAGTACTTC
TRBV10-3,TRBD1,.,TRBJ2-7,CAISDTTGTGTYEQYF,TGTGCCATCAGTGACACAACCGGGACAGGGACGTACGAGCAGTACTTC
TRBV19,.,.,TRBJ1-1,CASSIGVGGTEAFF,TGTGCCAGTAGTATCGGGGTTGGCGGCACTGAAGCTTTCTTT
TRBV28,.,many,TRBJ1-2,CASSTLRGGIGGYTF,TGTGCCAGCAGTACCCTTAGGGGAGGGATCGGAGGCTACACCTTC
TRBV12-3/TRBV12-4,TRBD2,many,TRBJ2-5,CASRASGRAGTQYF,TGTGCCAGCAGAGCTAGCGGGAGGGCCGGGACCCAGTACTTC
TRBV6-1,.,few,TRBJ2-6,CASSRGRVTSGANVLTF,TGTGCCAGCAGCAGAGGGCGGGTGACCTCTGGGGCCAACGTCCTGACTTTC
TRBV11-1,TRBD1,.,TRBJ1-2,CASRRGQGRNGYTF,TGTGCCAGCAGACGGGGACAGGGGAGGAATGGCTACACCTTC
TRBV5-1,.,few,TRBJ2-7,CASRGVAYEQYF,TGCGCCAGCAGAGGCGTTGCCTACGAGCAGTACTTC
TRBV15,.,few,TRBJ1-2,CATSREQGNYGYTF,TGTGCCACCAGCAGAGAACAGGGTAACTATGGCTACACCTTC
TRBV15,TRBD2,many,TRBJ2-5,CATSNGLAGSQETQYF,TGTGCCACCAGCAACGGACTAGCGGGAAGCCAAGAGACCCAGTACTTC
TRBV5-1,TRBD1,few,TRBJ2-7,CASHPVDRGYEQYF,TGCGCCAGCCACCCGGTCGACAGGGGATACGAGCAGTACTTC